A selection of T cell receptor beta chains follows, all from one sample in a study of multiple sclerosis patients with progressive multifocal leukoencephalopathy. The data were produced by immunoSEQ multiplex PCR, yet TCRdb's version contains in-frame clones alone and is incomplete. The sample lists about 30,000 clones, approximately 85% seen once, with around 11% in the top ten. The material was PBMCs, obtained from a patient treated with natalizumab. The receptors here all came from a woman aged 30 to 39 with progressive multifocal leukoencephalopathy. CDR3s include the opening cysteine and the closing phenylalanine or tryptophan. The D gene is left open where the match is weak.

TRBV29-1 | TRBD2 | CSATRTSGSGEQFF
TRBV5-1 | . | CASSLGGATGELVF
TRBV13 | . | CASGLAEAFF
TRBV19 | . | CASSTWTVSGNTIYF
TRBV11-2 | . | CASSSSRYEQYF
TRBV6-6 | . | CASRSAGSSYEQYF
TRBV15 | . | CATSSPGGGRSYEQYF
TRBV18 | . | CASSLRTGEQYF
TRBV4-3 | . | CASSQALGYEQYF
TRBV18 | TRBD1 | CASSTTGETQYF
TRBV5-8 | . | CASSAGFYNEQFF
TRBV5-4 | . | CASSLKLGARGNSPLHF
TRBV30 | . | CAWSVAGSHYGYTF
TRBV28 | TRBD1 | CASSRGQSNQPQHF
TRBV5-1 | TRBD1 | CASSLDRGGEKLFF
TRBV29-1 | . | CSASKGNTEAFF
TRBV6-6 | TRBD1 | CASSYDSRGSNEQFF
TRBV7-2 | . | CASSNGAQGQPQHF
TRBV6-1 | . | CASSETVNQPQHF
TRBV7-9 | TRBD2 | CASSLDGIPGLARETQYF
TRBV9 | TRBD1 | CASSPKGQGPYEQYF
TRBV5-4 | . | CASSLKLGVGETQYF
TRBV5-6 | . | CASSPRGSFTEAFF
TRBV5-1 | . | CASSFRVRGSSYNEQFF
TRBV9 | TRBD2 | CASSVRGLAGVLDTQYF
TRBV11-3 | TRBD2 | CASSLAATSVHEQFF
TRBV7-2 | . | CASSRNGQISPLHF
TRBV7-9 | TRBD2 | CASSRTSRETQYF
TRBV2 | TRBD2 | CASTKLLAGDNEQFF
TRBV9 | TRBD2 | CASSAGLAGGSSYNEQFF
TRBV11-2 | . | CASSLARYEQYF
TRBV5-1 | . | CASSVGYEQYF
TRBV7-6 | TRBD2 | CASSLVLTGTRRDEQFF
TRBV11-2 | TRBD2 | CASSLIPGLAFRETQYF
TRBV30 | . | CAWVSKDSYEQYF
TRBV6-1 | . | CASGGADRVYNEQFF
TRBV7-9 | . | CASSLLAASTDTQYF
TRBV9 | . | CASSARAVYNEQFF